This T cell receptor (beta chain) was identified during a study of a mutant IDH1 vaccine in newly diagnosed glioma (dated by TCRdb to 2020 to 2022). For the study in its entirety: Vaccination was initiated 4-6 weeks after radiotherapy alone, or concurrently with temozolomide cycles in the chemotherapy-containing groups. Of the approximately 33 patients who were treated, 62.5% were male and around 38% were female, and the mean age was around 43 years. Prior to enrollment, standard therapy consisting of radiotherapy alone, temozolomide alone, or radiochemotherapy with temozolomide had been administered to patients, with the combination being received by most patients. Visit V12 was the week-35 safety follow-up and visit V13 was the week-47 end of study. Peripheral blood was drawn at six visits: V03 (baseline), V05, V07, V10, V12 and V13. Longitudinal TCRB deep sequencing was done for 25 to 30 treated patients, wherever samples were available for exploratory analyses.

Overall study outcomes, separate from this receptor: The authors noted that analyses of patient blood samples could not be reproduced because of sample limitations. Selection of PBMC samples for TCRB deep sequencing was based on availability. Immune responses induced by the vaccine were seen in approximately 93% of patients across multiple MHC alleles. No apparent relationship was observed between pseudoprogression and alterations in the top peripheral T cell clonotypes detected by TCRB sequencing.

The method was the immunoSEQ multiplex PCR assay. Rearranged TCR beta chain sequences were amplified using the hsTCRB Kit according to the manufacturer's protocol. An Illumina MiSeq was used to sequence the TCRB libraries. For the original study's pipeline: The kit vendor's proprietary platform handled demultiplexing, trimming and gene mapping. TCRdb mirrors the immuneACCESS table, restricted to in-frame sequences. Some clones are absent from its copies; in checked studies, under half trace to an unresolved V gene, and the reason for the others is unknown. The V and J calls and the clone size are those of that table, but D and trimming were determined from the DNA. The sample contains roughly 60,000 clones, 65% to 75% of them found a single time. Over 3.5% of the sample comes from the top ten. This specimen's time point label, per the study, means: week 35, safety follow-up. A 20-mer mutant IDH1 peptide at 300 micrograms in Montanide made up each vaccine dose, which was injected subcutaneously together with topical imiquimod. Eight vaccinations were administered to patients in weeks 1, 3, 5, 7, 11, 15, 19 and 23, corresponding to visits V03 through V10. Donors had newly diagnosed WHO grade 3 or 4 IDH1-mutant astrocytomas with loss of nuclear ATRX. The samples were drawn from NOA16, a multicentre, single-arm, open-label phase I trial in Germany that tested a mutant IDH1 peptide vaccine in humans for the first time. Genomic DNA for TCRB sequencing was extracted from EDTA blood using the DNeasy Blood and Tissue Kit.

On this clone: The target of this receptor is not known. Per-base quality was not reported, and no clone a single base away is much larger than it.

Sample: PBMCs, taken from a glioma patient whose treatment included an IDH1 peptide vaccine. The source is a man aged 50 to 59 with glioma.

CDR3 protein: CASSDGIGEKLFF. At the DNA level, the sequence is TGTGCCAGCAGTGATGGGATAGGGGAAAAACTGTTTTTT. The chain links TRBV2 with TRBJ1-4, with the D gene not clear enough to name. V is reduced by 3 bases and J by 8 bases, leaving a spacing of 10 bases between them. From the cysteine up to the phenylalanine, the CDR3 has a length of 13 residues. Only CDR3 DNA is held: 39 bases, read in frame from base 1. The germline V gene provides CDR1 SNHLY and CDR2 FYNNEI.